The 13 T cell receptor beta chains listed next were all sequenced from one sample in a study of a mutant IDH1 vaccine in newly diagnosed glioma. Time point specified: baseline, week 1 (first vaccination visit). Stated treatment: pre-vaccination baseline after standard-of-care therapy. Clones were sequenced by immunoSEQ multiplex PCR, and TCRdb holds only the in-frame ones, with some missing. The sample records roughly 68,000 clones, 75% to 85% being singletons. The sequencing used PBMCs, collected from a glioma patient treated with radiotherapy, temozolomide or both. The origin of the receptors is a man between 45 and 60 years old with glioma.

This chain joins TRBV7-3 and TRBJ1-5; D not resolved. Germline CDR1 and CDR2: SGHTA and FQGTGA. The CDR3 consists of 13 residues. V was clipped by 2 bases and J by 5 bases, with 7 bases between them. The CDR3 DNA is TGTGCCAGCAGCTTAGGACGGGATCAGCCCCAGCATTTT. It yields the protein CASSLGRDQPQHF.

The chain has TRBV19 and TRBJ2-1; the D is unclear. The CDR3 runs to 13 residues. V lost 0 bases to trimming and J lost 7 bases, with 7 bases between them. Germline CDR1 LNHDA, CDR2 SQIVND (reference sequence). Written as DNA, the CDR3 is TGTGCCAGTAGTATAGAGCCCTCTAATGAGCAGTTCTTC. Protein product: CASSIEPSNEQFF.

This clone was observed a handful of times. The genes are TRBV11-1 and TRBJ2-7; D gene unclear. The CDR3 totals 12 residues. Germline V gene sequence: CDR1 SGHAT, CDR2 FQDESV (reference sequence). Trimming took 5 bases from V and 0 from J, leaving 5 bases between them. The CDR3 DNA reads as TGTGCCAGCAGCACGCGCTCCTACGAGCAGTACTTC. It encodes CASSTRSYEQYF.

This clone has only one observation. The gene calls are TRBV9 and TRBJ2-1, with D unclear. Germline V CDR1 and CDR2: SGDLS, YYNGEE. The CDR3 loop spans 13 amino acids. Trimming took off 0 bases at V and 6 bases at J, with 7 bases between the two ends. For the CDR3, the DNA is TGTGCCAGCAGCGTAGGCGGTCTCAATGAGCAGTTCTTC. Translating gives CASSVGGLNEQFF. Supplemented by reference TRBV9 and TRBJ2-1, the full variable domain reads DSGVTQTPKHLITATGQRVTLRCSPRSGDLSVYWYQQSLDQGLQFLIQYYNGEERAKGNILERFSAQQFPDLHSELNLSSLELGDSALYFCASSVGGLNEQFFGPGTRLTVL.

The chain recombines TRBV4-2 with TRBJ2-7; 10 nucleotides line up with TRBD2. This CDR3 comprises 16 residues. Per germline, CDR1 LGHNA and CDR2 YNFKEQ. Trimming at V came to 0 bases and at J to 5 bases, leaving 7 bases not matched to a gene. The CDR3 sequence is CASSQDRASGGNEQYF. For the CDR3, the DNA is TGTGCCAGCAGCCAAGATAGGGCTAGCGGGGGAAACGAGCAGTACTTC.

The rearrangement joins TRBV4-2 to TRBJ2-2; D is possibly TRBD2 (6 bases). The CDR3 covers 16 residues. The germline gives CDR1 LGHNA, CDR2 YNFKEQ. V was pared by 0 bases and J by 3 bases, with 11 bases between. CDR3 region: CASSQDVGGHTGELFF. In DNA form, the CDR3 reads TGTGCCAGCAGCCAAGACGTGGGAGGACACACCGGGGAGCTGTTTTTT.

For the CDR3, the DNA is TGTGCCATCAGTGATTCTTCCGGGACAGGGGGTAGTACTGAAGCTTTCTTT. This gives the protein CAISDSSGTGGSTEAFF. V is TRBV10-3 and J is TRBJ1-1, with 11 bases lining up with TRBD1. V lost 3 bases and J lost 5; bases outside the gene matches: 11. Germline V gene sequence: CDR1 ENHRY, CDR2 SYGVKD. The CDR3 runs 17 residues.

The chain carries TRBV14 and TRBJ2-4, with 7 bases matching TRBD1. Germline loops: CDR1 SGHDN, CDR2 FVKESK. The CDR3 covers 15 residues. The V and J ends lost 3 bases and 2 bases, in that order; junction bases with no gene match: 4. CDR3 in DNA: TGTGCCAGCAGCCAGACAGGGTCCACCAAAAACATTCAGTACTTC. This encodes CASSQTGSTKNIQYF.

The DNA for the CDR3 is TGTGCCAGCAGTTACGAATACGAGCAGTACTTC. Protein product: CASSYEYEQYF. The J gene is TRBJ2-7, the V gene TRBV6-5; the D is unclear. There are 11 residues in the CDR3. V lost 2 bases and J lost 4, with 3 bases in between. The germline gives CDR1 MNHEY, CDR2 SVGAGI.

This clone was seen more than once but under ten times. The chain has TRBV20-1 and TRBJ1-2; D perhaps matches TRBD1 (5 bases). CDR3 length equals 11 residues. Germline V lookup: CDR1 DFQATT, CDR2 SNEGSKA (reference sequence). Trimming cost V 2 bases and J 6 bases, with 7 bases left between them. In DNA, the CDR3 is TGCAGTGCTAGATGGGGGGATGGCTACACCTTC. It yields the protein CSARWGDGYTF.

This rearrangement joins TRBV5-1 to TRBJ2-5; D possibly corresponds to TRBD1 (6 bases). From germline, CDR1 is SGHRS and CDR2 YFSETQ. Trimming removed 2 bases from V and 5 bases from J, with 13 bases in between. The CDR3 has 14 residues. The DNA for the CDR3 is TGCGCCAGCAGCTTACAGGGAATTAAGGAGACCCAGTACTTC. Its translation: CASSLQGIKETQYF.

This clone was recorded once. This chain links TRBV5-4 with TRBJ2-6; 7 bases are shared with TRBD2. The CDR3 is 15 residues long. Germline V gene lookup returns CDR1 SGHNT and CDR2 YYREEE (reference sequence). Trimming removed 5 bases from V and 2 bases from J; junction bases left unmatched: 4. CDR3 in amino acids: CASSMGGTGANVLTF. In nucleotides, the CDR3 is TGTGCCAGCAGTATGGGGGGGACTGGGGCCAACGTCCTGACTTTC.

The rearrangement uses TRBV5-1 and TRBJ1-2; D remains ambiguous. V lost 3 bases to trimming and J lost 4 bases, with 10 bases between them. The CDR3 is 13 amino acids. Germline-derived CDR1 and CDR2 are SGHRS and YFSETQ. CDR3: CASSSSGRYGYTF. The CDR3 nucleotides read TGCGCCAGCAGCTCATCCGGGCGCTATGGCTACACCTTC.